Below are 30 T cell receptor beta chains sequenced from a single sample in a study of T cell repertoires in cytomegalovirus infection. TCRdb recomputed calls from the reads with MiXCR, one row per CDR3 protein. The sample shows approximately 700,000 distinct CDR3 sequences, roughly 35% of them seen only once. The source material was PBMCs. The receptors here all came from a human donor in good health (CMV status not recorded). Some clones in this sample may be carry-over from other donors' samples.

V and J are TRBV5-3 and TRBJ1-1; D might be TRBD1 (5 bases). TRBV5-3 is filed as an ORF, its function uncertain. This CDR3 has 16 residues. Trimming shortened V by 8 bases and J by 1 base, and 21 bases separated the two germline ends. The CDR3 DNA is TGTGCCAGCAGCCCCAGGGAGGGGCAGGCGAACACTGAAGCTTTCTTT. Protein product: CASSPREGQANTEAFF.

The chain couples TRBV13 to TRBJ1-2; maybe TRBD1 (5 bases). V lost 4 bases and J lost 5, with 17 bases in between. The CDR3 totals 15 residues. CDR1 and CDR2 from the germline V gene are PRHDT and FYEKMQ (reference sequence). CDR3 nucleotides: TGTGCCAGCAGCTCAGGACCGGGACCATCATATGGCTACACCTTC. It is translated as CASSSGPGPSYGYTF.

The chain is built from TRBV7-8 and TRBJ2-5; 9 nucleotides align to TRBD2. The CDR3 loop spans 16 amino acids. The V and J ends lost 5 bases and 4 bases, in that order; junction bases with no gene match: 11. Germline CDR1 reads SGHVS; CDR2 reads FQNEAQ. CDR3 in amino acids: CASSPQFRGGAETQYF. The DNA of the CDR3 is TGTGCCAGCAGCCCCCAGTTCCGCGGGGGGGCAGAGACCCAGTACTTC.

This clonotype came up a few times. The rearrangement uses TRBV27 and TRBJ1-2; weak D call: TRBD1 (6 bases). The V and J ends lost 5 bases and 7 bases respectively, with 8 bases between them. The length of the CDR3 is 11 residues. CDR1 is MNHEY, CDR2 SMNVEV, per germline (reference sequence). For the CDR3, the DNA is TGTGCCAGCAGTAAAGGGGGTGGCTACACCTTC. Amino acid sequence: CASSKGGGYTF.

CDR3 sequence (DNA): TGCAGTGCTAATAGAGGGACTAACAATCAGCCCCAGCATTTT. It yields the protein CSANRGTNNQPQHF. The V gene is TRBV20-1, the J gene TRBJ1-5; D is possibly TRBD1 (5 bases). There are 14 residues in the CDR3. The V end lost 4 bases, the J end lost 3 bases, and 13 bases lay between the germline ends. The germline V gene has CDR1 DFQATT and CDR2 SNEGSKA (reference sequence).

This chain joins TRBV28 and TRBJ2-6; 8 positions agree with TRBD1. This CDR3 is built from 19 residues. Germline CDR1 and CDR2: MDHEN and SYDVKM. Germline trimming cut 2 bases from V and 0 bases from J; bases unmatched to any gene: 9. This CDR3 reads CASSLPEGQGVSGANVLTF. CDR3 DNA: TGTGCCAGCAGTTTACCCGAAGGACAGGGTGTCTCTGGGGCCAACGTCCTGACTTTC.

The genes are TRBV24-1 and TRBJ2-7, with 8 bases lining up with TRBD1. The ends lost 4 bases at V and 1 base at J; junction bases unmatched: 5. Germline CDR1 KGHDR, CDR2 SFDVKD. This CDR3 is built from 15 residues. CDR3 protein: CATSETGTGSYEQYF. The CDR3 nucleotides are TGTGCCACCAGTGAAACCGGGACAGGATCCTACGAGCAGTACTTC.

The chain has TRBV6-1 and TRBJ2-7; a possible D gene is TRBD1 (6 bases). There are 16 residues in the CDR3. CDR1 and CDR2 (germline): MNHNS, SASEGT. V was trimmed by 8 bases and J by 4 bases, leaving 24 bases between them. Written as DNA, the CDR3 is TGTGCCAGCGGATCCTTCAAAAGGACAGCGGAATACGAGCAGTACTTC. Protein: CASGSFKRTAEYEQYF.

The chain employs TRBV27 and TRBJ2-7, with 9 bases matching TRBD1. Germline assignment: CDR1 MNHEY and CDR2 SMNVEV (reference sequence). The junction had 9 bases not matched to a gene; V was cut back by 4 bases and J by 5 bases. The CDR3 covers 15 residues. In DNA, the CDR3 is TGTGCCAGCAGTTACTCCGGGACAGGGCTCCACGAGCAGTACTTC. Protein product: CASSYSGTGLHEQYF.

This clonotype was detected only a few times. The rearrangement links TRBV5-4 to TRBJ2-7, with 9 bases that match TRBD1. J lost 7 bases, V lost 2 bases, and 7 bases had no gene match. Germline values: CDR1 SGHNT, CDR2 YYREEE (reference sequence). There are 14 residues in the CDR3. CDR3 in amino acids: CASSLKDRGVEQYF. The DNA for the CDR3 is TGTGCCAGCAGCTTAAAGGACAGGGGCGTAGAGCAGTACTTC. Looking up the rest from reference TRBV5-4 and TRBJ2-7 gives the full variable domain: ETGVTQSPTHLIKTRGQQVTLRCSSQSGHNTVSWYQQALGQGPQFIFQYYREEENGRGNFPPRFSGLQFPNYSSELNVNALELDDSALYLCASSLKDRGVEQYFGPGTRLTVT.

J is TRBJ2-7 and V is TRBV20-1; a possible D gene is TRBD1 (6 bases). The germline gives CDR1 DFQATT, CDR2 SNEGSKA (reference sequence). The CDR3 has 16 residues. Trimming left V 4 bases short and J 6 bases short, with 25 bases between. The CDR3 bases are TGCAGTGCTACCCCAACAGGACAGATTCCCATCCGCGAGCAGTACTTC. Amino acids: CSATPTGQIPIREQYF.

This chain links TRBV28 with TRBJ1-3, with D uncertain. Per germline, CDR1 MDHEN and CDR2 SYDVKM. The ends were cut back, 1 base at V and 4 bases at J, with 14 bases in the middle. This CDR3 has 16 residues. The CDR3 DNA reads as TGTGCCAGCAGTTTATATTACGAGGGCATCGGAAACACCATATATTTT. This sequence encodes CASSLYYEGIGNTIYF.

The chain couples TRBV4-2 to TRBJ1-2; TRBD1 matches at 7 bases. The CDR3 spans 16 residues. V gave up 3 bases and J gave up 2 bases; unmatched junction bases: 9. Looked up from germline, CDR1 is LGHNA and CDR2 is YNFKEQ. CDR3 loop: CASSQKRGQTNYGYTF. CDR3 coding DNA: TGTGCCAGCAGCCAGAAAAGGGGACAGACAAACTATGGCTACACCTTC.

The chain has TRBV7-2 and TRBJ2-1; the match to TRBD1 covers 9 bases. The length of the CDR3 is 15 residues. The V segment lost 3 bases and the J segment 9 bases; nucleotides outside the gene matches: 9. In germline, CDR1 is SGHTA, CDR2 FQGNSA. The CDR3 DNA reads TGTGCCAGCAGCTTTCGGACAGGGGTTAGAGGTGAGCAGTTCTTC. Protein product: CASSFRTGVRGEQFF.

This clonotype has just a few counts. The chain combines TRBV6-1 with TRBJ1-5; TRBD1 matches at 8 bases. The CDR3 length is 15 residues. The trim removed 3 bases at V and 6 bases at J, leaving 7 bases unmatched. From germline, CDR1 is MNHNS and CDR2 SASEGT. In DNA, the CDR3 is TGTGCCAGCAGTGATCAGGGGGCCTCGCGTCAGCCCCAGCATTTT. Amino acids: CASSDQGASRQPQHF.

The CDR3 DNA reads TGCGCCAGCAGCGTTCAGAGGGGGTTGGGTCGTGAAAAACTGTTTTTT. It codes for CASSVQRGLGREKLFF. This chain connects TRBV5-1 to TRBJ1-4; a weak D match, TRBD1 (6 bases). The CDR3 runs 16 residues. Germline V gene sequence: CDR1 SGHRS, CDR2 YFSETQ. Between the trimmed V and J ends, which lost 4 bases and 7 bases, there was a span of 20 bases. Full variable domain (rest looked up from reference TRBV5-1 and TRBJ1-4): KAGVTQTPRYLIKTRGQQVTLSCSPISGHRSVSWYQQTPGQGLQFLFEYFSETQRNKGNFPGRFSGRQFSNSRSEMNVSTLELGDSALYLCASSVQRGLGREKLFFGSGTQLSVL.

This clonotype was picked up many times. The gene calls are TRBV12-3 or TRBV12-4 and TRBJ2-1; D not certain. The V gene lost 6 bases and the J gene lost 3 bases, with 9 bases spanning the gap. The CDR3 is 13 residues long. CDR3 in amino acids: CASSPTGYNEQFF. In DNA, the CDR3 is TGTGCCAGCAGCCCTACCGGCTACAATGAGCAGTTCTTC.

V gene TRBV30 combines with J gene TRBJ1-1; 8 bases line up with TRBD1. J lost 5 bases, V lost 2 bases, and 7 bases had no gene match. Germline V CDR1 and CDR2: GTSNPN, SVGIG (reference sequence). CDR3 length: 14 residues. DNA of the CDR3: TGTGCCTGGAGTAAGACAGGGGTGTGGACTGAAGCTTTCTTT. It codes for CAWSKTGVWTEAFF.

There are a few counts of this clonotype. The V call is TRBV6-6, the J call TRBJ1-5; the D gene is possibly TRBD1 (5 bases). Looked up from germline, CDR1 is MNHNY and CDR2 is SVGAGI (reference sequence). This CDR3 spans 18 amino acids. Trimming shortened V by 0 bases and J by 3 bases, and 18 bases separated the two germline ends. The CDR3 region has the DNA TGTGCCAGCAGTTACTCGAAACCGGCCCAGGGCGCCAATCAGCCCCAGCATTTT. It specifies CASSYSKPAQGANQPQHF.

V usage is TRBV6-6 and J usage is TRBJ2-1; TRBD2 might be the D (6 bases). V dropped 7 bases and J dropped 3 bases, with 13 bases sitting between them. The CDR3 is made up of 14 amino acids. The germline V gene encodes CDR1 MNHNY and CDR2 SVGAGI (reference sequence). CDR3 DNA sequence: TGTGCCAGCAAAGGCCGGGGGTTCTACAATGAGCAGTTCTTC. It codes for CASKGRGFYNEQFF.

This clonotype was detected many times. V gene TRBV7-9 combines with J gene TRBJ2-6; D is undetermined. CDR1 is SEHNR and CDR2 is FQNEAQ in the germline V gene (reference sequence). CDR3 size: 13 residues. The V end was cut by 6 bases, the J end by 2 bases, with 5 bases between. The CDR3: CASSFTGANVLTF. CDR3 nucleotide sequence: TGTGCCAGCAGTTTTACTGGGGCCAACGTCCTGACTTTC.

The chain joins TRBV28 to TRBJ1-1; 7 bases fit TRBD1. This CDR3 has 16 amino acids. Germline V CDR1 and CDR2: MDHEN, SYDVKM. The ends lost 7 bases at V and 0 bases at J; junction bases unmatched: 11. CDR3 protein: CASKNYPGQMNTEAFF. For the CDR3, the DNA is TGTGCCAGCAAAAATTACCCGGGACAGATGAACACTGAAGCTTTCTTT. Looking up the rest from reference TRBV28 and TRBJ1-1 gives the full variable domain: DVKVTQSSRYLVKRTGEKVFLECVQDMDHENMFWYRQDPGLGLRLIYFSYDVKMKEKGDIPEGYSVSREKKERFSLILESASTNQTSMYLCASKNYPGQMNTEAFFGQGTRLTVV.

The V call is TRBV10-3, the J call TRBJ2-7, with a tentative D call TRBD1 (5 bases). Germline V gene sequence: CDR1 ENHRY, CDR2 SYGVKD. CDR3 length equals 14 residues. V lost 6 bases and J lost 6, with 18 bases in between. The CDR3 region has the DNA TGTGCCATCAGGGCAGGGCAAACTCTCACCGAGCAGTACTTC. Its translation: CAIRAGQTLTEQYF.

A remark on this clonotype: At one boundary the junction diverges from the germline segment, which might be a read error. V and J are TRBV12-3 or TRBV12-4 and TRBJ2-5; 7 positions agree with TRBD1. This CDR3 is built from 14 residues. The DNA for the CDR3 is TGTGCCAGCAGAGGGACAGCCATACAAAAGACCAAGTACTTC. Translated, it gives CASRGTAIQKTKYF.

The V gene is TRBV6-1, the J gene TRBJ2-5; perhaps TRBD1 as D (6 bases). This CDR3 comprises 13 residues. The V gene lost 5 bases and the J gene lost 7 bases, with 14 bases spanning the gap. Germline CDR1 and CDR2: MNHNS and SASEGT. CDR3 nucleotides: TGTGCCAGCAGTTCTGGGGGCGCTAGGACCCAGTACTTC. This encodes CASSSGGARTQYF.

This clonotype was seen a single time. An end of the junction does not agree with germline; a read error may underlie this. The chain combines TRBV19 with TRBJ2-2; TRBD2 might be the D (6 bases). The CDR3 contains 14 residues. The germline V gene has CDR1 LNHDA and CDR2 SQIVND (reference sequence). CDR3 region: CASSPGLDTGELLF. CDR3 coding DNA: TGTGCCAGTAGTCCGGGACTCGACACCGGGGAGCTGTTGTTT.

With regard to this clonotype: A much larger clone is a single base away; this may be a read error. The chain has TRBV7-2 and TRBJ1-5; D remains unclear. Germline CDR1 and CDR2: SGHTA and FQGNSA. V lost 7 bases to trimming and J lost 3 bases, with 16 bases between them. There are 15 residues in the CDR3. CDR3 in amino acids: CASNPAGSINQPQHF. CDR3 in DNA: TGTGCCAGCAACCCTGCGGGTTCCATCAATCAGCCCCAGCATTTT. Full variable domain (rest looked up from reference TRBV7-2 and TRBJ1-5): GAGVSQSPSNKVTEKGKDVELRCDPISGHTALYWYRQSLGQGLEFLIYFQGNSAPDKSGLPSDRFSAERTGGSVSTLTIQRTQQEDSAVYLCASNPAGSINQPQHFGDGTRLSIL.

A word on this clonotype: At one boundary the junction diverges from the germline segment, which might be a read error. The chain carries TRBV19 and TRBJ2-7, with 9 nucleotides matching TRBD2. Germline lookup yields CDR1 LNHDA and CDR2 SQIVND (reference sequence). The CDR3 consists of 14 residues. DNA for the CDR3: TGTGCCAGTACTGTAGGAGCGGGAGGTGACGAGAAGTACTTC. Amino acid sequence: CASTVGAGGDEKYF.

The rearrangement links TRBV28 to TRBJ2-7, with unresolved D. Trimming took 5 bases from V and 3 from J, leaving 8 bases between them. The germline CDR1 and CDR2 sequences are MDHEN and SYDVKM. CDR3 length: 12 residues. The CDR3 is CASSIPLYEQYF. CDR3 nucleotides: TGTGCCAGCAGTATCCCACTCTACGAGCAGTACTTC.

This clonotype appeared a few times. This rearrangement joins TRBV28 to TRBJ2-5, with a tentative D call TRBD2 (5 bases). Germline V gene sequence: CDR1 MDHEN, CDR2 SYDVKM. The ends were cut back, 6 bases at V and 1 base at J, with 12 bases in the middle. The CDR3 extends over 14 amino acids. The CDR3 region is CASSAGDFQETQYF. In nucleotides, the CDR3 is TGTGCCAGCAGCGCCGGGGATTTCCAAGAGACCCAGTACTTC.